One T cell receptor beta chain is described in this entry. Its antigen specificity is not known. No much larger clonotype is one base removed from it; base qualities were not supplied. This sample includes further DNA sequences coding for the same CDR3. These data are taken from a study of blood T cell repertoires in COVID-19 (dated by TCRdb to 2018 to 2020). Some background on the complete study: Samples covering the acute and convalescent phases of COVID-19 were provided by collaborators in the United States, Italy and Spain. The repertoires were made available in a free public database intended to serve as a resource for research on the immune response to SARS-CoV-2. Subjects who had been exposed to COVID-19, were actively infected with it, or had recovered from it provided the deeply sampled blood TCRbeta repertoires that made up the dataset. The material from the prospective study consisted of cDNA or gDNA derived from T cells, B-cell-depleted T cells, or PBMCs. Where available, HLA class I and class II types were taken from metadata supplied by the sample provider and were not determined by assay-based typing. A de-identified subject ID, COVID-19 status, age in years and sex were almost always included in the sample metadata. Samples were obtained from the ongoing ImmuneRACE study (first 160 participants) and from 1,000 to 1,500 subjects provided by 6 global collaborators. What the research found in general, with its limitations: The quantity of clinical and demographic metadata differed by source and by participant and was supplied without curation.

CDR1 and CDR2 were assigned from the germline V gene as KGHSH and LQKENI. V trim: 3 bases; J trim: 3 bases; unmatched bases: 1. The CDR3 sequence holds 13 residues, the cysteine and phenylalanine included. Only CDR3 DNA is held: 39 bases, read in frame from base 1. The collaborating institutions used their own protocols to collect whole blood in K2EDTA tubes. For TCRbeta analysis, collaborator samples were shipped as frozen whole blood, as isolated PBMCs, or as DNA extracted from either sample type. TCRbeta CDR3 regions were amplified from genomic DNA using the immunoSEQ Assay, a bias-controlled multiplex PCR. In the original analysis: Within the assay, amplification of reference gene primers was used to estimate how many nucleated cells each sample contained. To quantify the absolute abundance of each unique TCRbeta CDR3 rearrangement, sequence reads were collapsed and filtered. For each sample, productive Simpson clonality was calculated as the square root of Simpson's diversity index over productive rearrangements. Not all clones reach the TCRdb copy of this immuneACCESS table, which keeps in-frame sequences only. Checked studies attribute under half of the gap to unresolved V genes and leave the rest unexplained. The V and J calls and clone size were taken over from that table, and D and trimming were inferred from the DNA. Here the sample has about 81,000 clones; 90% to 95% occur a single time. 1.5% to 2% of the sample belongs to the ten largest clones.

The chain couples TRBV18 to TRBJ1-1, with 7 middle bases fitting TRBD1. This sequence originates from a woman between 45 and 60 years old in a cohort sampled during active COVID-19. The material sequenced was peripheral blood. CDR3 protein: CASSPTGHTEAFF. The DNA is TGTGCCAGCTCACCGACAGGGCACACTGAAGCTTTCTTT.